One and the same sample provided the 23 T cell receptor beta chains below, sequenced in a study of T cells in Graves' hyperthyroidism and ophthalmopathy. Amplification of TCR beta CDR3 regions used RNA as the template. The TCR CDR3 first-round RT-PCR relied on the HTBI primer set. TCRdb reprocessed the multiplex PCR reads with MiXCR, giving one entry per CDR3 protein. Of about 610,000 distinct CDR3 sequences listed, around 15% are singletons. Sequenced: blood. The receptor source for this set is a woman between 35 and 50 years old with Graves' ophthalmopathy.

This clonotype was seen only a few times. The rearrangement joins TRBV19 to TRBJ1-3; TRBD1 is a possible D gene (5 bases). The CDR3 is 16 amino acids. The germline V gene has CDR1 LNHDA and CDR2 SQIVND (reference sequence). The V and J ends lost 4 bases and 2 bases respectively, with 15 bases between them. The CDR3 nucleotides read TGTGCCAGTAGTAAACGCCCGGGGGGGGCTGGAAACACCATATATTTT. It specifies CASSKRPGGAGNTIYF.

This clonotype was observed a handful of times. V gene TRBV20-1 combines with J gene TRBJ2-4, with no clear D. Per the germline V gene, CDR1 is DFQATT and CDR2 is SNEGSKA (reference sequence). Trimming took 0 bases from V and 6 from J, leaving 9 bases between them. The CDR3 runs 13 residues. DNA of the CDR3: TGCAGTGCTAGAGATGAAGGTTTAAACATTCAGTACTTC. This translates into CSARDEGLNIQYF.

The chain couples TRBV20-1 to TRBJ1-1, with 10 bases lining up with TRBD1. The CDR3 has 13 residues. V shed 6 bases and J 6 bases; nucleotides not matched to a gene: 7. CDR1 and CDR2 from the germline V gene are DFQATT and SNEGSKA (reference sequence). The CDR3 reads CSAQGQGMSEAFF. CDR3 nucleotides: TGCAGTGCCCAGGGACAGGGGATGTCTGAAGCTTTCTTT.

This clonotype was counted many times. This chain joins TRBV24-1 and TRBJ1-2; D gene uncertain. V lost 9 bases and J lost 6, with 10 bases in between. The CDR3 is 11 amino acids. Germline V CDR1 and CDR2: KGHDR, SFDVKD. The CDR3 DNA follows: TGTGCCACCTCTGTTACAGATGGCTACACCTTC. Protein product: CATSVTDGYTF.

This clonotype has at least ten counts. The rearrangement uses TRBV6-5 and TRBJ2-7, with 13 bases identical to TRBD2. Germline V CDR1 and CDR2: MNHEY, SVGAGI. Trimming took 5 bases from V and 0 from J; bases not matched to a gene: 7. The CDR3 has 17 amino acids. The CDR3 nucleotides are TGTGCCAGCAGTCTGACGGGACTAGCGGGACACTCCTACGAGCAGTACTTC. Amino acids: CASSLTGLAGHSYEQYF.

About this clonotype: This could be a read error, since a much larger clone is one nucleotide away. The gene calls are TRBV9 and TRBJ1-1; D uncertain. Germline lookup yields CDR1 SGDLS and CDR2 YYNGEE. The CDR3 is 13 amino acids. CDR3 DNA: TGTATCAGCAGCGTAGTATGGAACACTGAAGCTTTCTTT. Its translation is CISSVVWNTEAFF. The full variable domain, completed using reference TRBV9 and TRBJ1-1, is DSGVTQTPKHLITATGQRVTLRCSPRSGDLSVYWYQQSLDQGLQFLIQYYNGEERAKGNILERFSAQQFPDLHSELNLSSLELGDSALYFCISSVVWNTEAFFGQGTRLTVV.

This clonotype was seen ten or more times. This rearrangement joins TRBV7-2 to TRBJ2-4, with TRBD2 matching over 10 bases. The CDR3 is 18 residues long. V lost 0 bases and J lost 0; bases outside the gene matches: 5. The germline gives CDR1 SGHTA, CDR2 FQGNSA. The CDR3 DNA follows: TGTGCCAGCAGCTTAGCGGTAGCGGGAGGTTTAGCCAAAAACATTCAGTACTTC. Translated, it gives CASSLAVAGGLAKNIQYF.

This clonotype has at least ten counts. The rearrangement joins TRBV27 to TRBJ2-2, with 7 bases matching TRBD1. V lost 5 bases, J lost 5 bases, and 11 bases stayed unmatched. The germline V gene encodes CDR1 MNHEY and CDR2 SMNVEV (reference sequence). This CDR3 spans 16 amino acids. CDR3 amino acids: CASSPDRSPETGELFF. The DNA of the CDR3 is TGTGCCAGCAGTCCGGACAGGTCTCCTGAGACCGGGGAGCTGTTTTTT.

This chain links TRBV20-1 with TRBJ2-7; the D gene is possibly TRBD2 (6 bases). The V end was cut by 3 bases, the J end by 1 base, with 13 bases between. The CDR3 consists of 14 residues. Germline V gene sequence: CDR1 DFQATT, CDR2 SNEGSKA (reference sequence). The DNA of the CDR3 is TGCAGTGCTAGCCCCTTTGCGGGGTCCTACGAGCAGTACTTC. Protein product: CSASPFAGSYEQYF.

In its sample, this clonotype was seen many times. The chain couples TRBV19 to TRBJ1-1, with TRBD1 matching over 7 bases. Germline V lookup: CDR1 LNHDA, CDR2 SQIVND (reference sequence). The CDR3 loop spans 14 amino acids. J lost 1 base, V lost 7 bases, and 6 bases had no gene match. The CDR3, as DNA: TGTGCCAGTACCCAGACAGGGACGAACACTGAAGCTTTCTTT. It translates to CASTQTGTNTEAFF.

This chain uses TRBV4-1 with TRBJ2-7, with D perhaps matching TRBD1 (6 bases). Per germline, CDR1 MGHRA and CDR2 YSYEKL. Trimming removed 1 base from V and 13 bases from J, with 20 bases in between. The CDR3 is made up of 14 amino acids. The CDR3 loop reads CASSQGPRSRGLYF. The CDR3 DNA is TGCGCCAGCAGCCAAGGTCCAAGGAGCAGGGGCCTATACTTC.

This clonotype was detected a few times. V gene TRBV28 combines with J gene TRBJ2-7, with 10 bases fitting TRBD2. V shed 8 bases, J shed 4 bases, and the junction held 11 bases outside the gene matches. CDR3 size: 15 residues. CDR1 and CDR2 (germline): MDHEN, SYDVKM. CDR3 sequence: CASRGLAGVIYEQYF. In DNA, the CDR3 is TGTGCCAGCCGGGGTCTAGCGGGAGTTATATACGAGCAGTACTTC.

The chain employs TRBV5-1 and TRBJ2-3, with 9 bases matching TRBD2. The CDR3 sequence is 16 residues long. V lost 3 bases to trimming and J lost 2 bases; unmatched junction nucleotides: 7. CDR1 SGHRS and CDR2 YFSETQ come from the germline V gene. For the CDR3, the DNA is TGCGCCAGCAGCTCTGGTAGCGGGAGTTTCACAGATACGCAGTATTTT. Translating gives CASSSGSGSFTDTQYF.

In its sample, this clonotype was seen a few times. V usage is TRBV19 and J usage is TRBJ1-3; unclear D gene. The V end lost 2 bases, the J end lost 4 bases, and 12 bases lay between the germline ends. The CDR3 is 15 amino acids. Germline V CDR1 and CDR2: LNHDA, SQIVND (reference sequence). CDR3 sequence: CASSILEDLGNTIYF. CDR3 bases: TGTGCCAGTAGTATACTTGAGGACCTCGGAAACACCATATATTTT.

This clonotype was recorded many times. This chain joins TRBV2 and TRBJ2-7; 15 nucleotides line up with TRBD2. With V trimmed by 6 bases and J by 4 bases, 10 bases remained unmatched. This CDR3 has 17 residues. The germline V gene has CDR1 SNHLY and CDR2 FYNNEI. CDR3 sequence: CASSSGTSGRKGYEQYF. CDR3 in DNA: TGTGCCAGCAGCTCTGGGACTAGCGGGAGGAAAGGGTACGAGCAGTACTTC. The entire variable domain, with the rest obtained from reference TRBV2 and TRBJ2-7, is as follows: EPEVTQTPSHQVTQMGQEVILRCVPISNHLYFYWYRQILGQKVEFLVSFYNNEISEKSEIFDDQFSVERPDGSNFTLKIRSTKLEDSAMYFCASSSGTSGRKGYEQYFGPGTRLTVT.

Notes on this clonotype: The junction shows a germline mismatch at one end, possibly a read error. The genes are TRBV28 and TRBJ2-7, with D perhaps being TRBD1 or TRBD2 (5 bases each). Germline V gene data show CDR1 as MDHEN and CDR2 as SYDVKM. The CDR3 is made up of 13 amino acids. The CDR3 sequence: CASSLWGGYEQYF. The CDR3 DNA sequence: TGTGCCAGCAGTCTATGGGGCGGGTACGAGCAGTACTTC.

This clonotype was found many times. The chain combines TRBV29-1 with TRBJ1-2; no clear D gene. This CDR3 is 10 amino acids long. Deletions cut 4 bases from V and 6 bases from J, with 6 bases between. Germline CDR1 and CDR2: SQVTM and ANQGSEA. The CDR3 protein is CSVADNGYTF. The CDR3 coding sequence is TGCAGCGTTGCAGACAATGGCTACACCTTC.

This clonotype was seen ten or more times. This chain connects TRBV5-1 to TRBJ1-1; no clear D gene. In germline, CDR1 is SGHRS, CDR2 YFSETQ. This CDR3 contains 13 residues. Trimming left V 3 bases short and J 4 bases short, with 10 bases between. In nucleotides, the CDR3 is TGCGCCAGCAGCTCGAAAGGGAGCACTGAAGCTTTCTTT. Its protein is CASSSKGSTEAFF. The full variable domain, rest sourced from reference TRBV5-1 and TRBJ1-1, is KAGVTQTPRYLIKTRGQQVTLSCSPISGHRSVSWYQQTPGQGLQFLFEYFSETQRNKGNFPGRFSGRQFSNSRSEMNVSTLELGDSALYLCASSSKGSTEAFFGQGTRLTVV.

This chain uses TRBV19 with TRBJ2-5; D call uncertain. V dropped 5 bases and J dropped 7 bases, with 14 bases sitting between them. Germline V gene sequence: CDR1 LNHDA, CDR2 SQIVND (reference sequence). CDR3 length equals 13 residues. The CDR3 reads CASSHPPSGTQYF. The CDR3 DNA reads TGTGCCAGTAGTCACCCTCCGAGTGGGACCCAGTACTTC.

The sample holds many counts of this clonotype. The V gene is TRBV2, the J gene TRBJ2-6, with 10 positions matching TRBD1. The germline V gene encodes CDR1 SNHLY and CDR2 FYNNEI. The CDR3 is made up of 19 amino acids. V was clipped by 6 bases and J by 0 bases; unmatched bases: 11. The CDR3 nucleotides are TGTGCCAGCAGCCAAAGGACAGGGGGATCTTTCTCTGGGGCCAACGTCCTGACTTTC. This gives the protein CASSQRTGGSFSGANVLTF.

This clonotype was seen many times. The genes are TRBV4-3 and TRBJ2-2; weak D call: TRBD1 (5 bases). Germline V CDR1 and CDR2: LGHNA, YSLEER. The CDR3 has 14 residues. Trimming took off 4 bases at V and 6 bases at J, with 12 bases between the two ends. CDR3 in DNA: TGCGCCAGCAGCCTCCAGTCCAGGGCCGGGGAGCTGTTTTTT. This sequence encodes CASSLQSRAGELFF.

A few counts support this clonotype. The genes are TRBV11-1 and TRBJ1-2; 9 bases are a match to TRBD1. The V and J ends lost 5 bases and 8 bases, in that order; junction bases with no gene match: 15. This CDR3 region has 16 residues. Germline V gene data show CDR1 as SGHAT and CDR2 as FQDESV (reference sequence). CDR3 nucleotides: TGTGCCAGCAGCCATGGACAGGGGACGACGACAGACGGCTACACCTTC. This sequence encodes CASSHGQGTTTDGYTF.

Remarks on this clonotype: A much larger clone sits a single nucleotide away, making a read error possible. This chain links TRBV5-1 with TRBJ1-1, with D maybe TRBD1 (6 bases). V was shortened by 7 bases and J by 3 bases, with 16 bases between the two germline ends. From germline, CDR1 is SGHRS and CDR2 YFSETQ. The CDR3 runs to 14 residues. DNA for the CDR3: TGCGCCAGCCGGGGGGCTGAGGTGTACACTGAAGCTTTCTTT. It codes for CASRGAEVYTEAFF.